Following are 3 T cell receptor beta chains from one sample sequenced in a study of blood T cell repertoires in COVID-19. The protocol was immunoSEQ multiplex PCR, while the TCRdb copy is restricted to in-frame clones and leaves out a portion. Of fewer than 250,000 clones in the sample, roughly 90% were seen once. What was sequenced was peripheral blood. These receptors all stem from a man in his 60s with COVID-19, enrolled during active disease.

The chain has TRBV5-4 and TRBJ2-2, with 10 bases lining up with TRBD1. The CDR3 has 17 residues. Germline V gene lookup returns CDR1 SGHNT and CDR2 YYREEE (reference sequence). Trimming cost V 4 bases and J 4 bases; bases outside gene matches: 10. CDR3 DNA: TGTGCCAGCAGCCCAGTCGACAGGGGGCCGAGCACCGGGGAGCTGTTTTTT. Protein: CASSPVDRGPSTGELFF.

Details on this clone: The same CDR3 arises from other DNA sequences in this sample as well. J is TRBJ1-5 and V is TRBV15, with TRBD1 matching over 10 bases. Unmatched junction bases numbered 0, after V lost 3 bases and J lost 7 bases. This CDR3 is built from 13 residues. Germline-derived CDR1 and CDR2 are LNHNV and YYDKDF (reference sequence). CDR3: CATSRDRGQPQHF. CDR3 DNA sequence: TGTGCCACCAGCAGGGACAGGGGGCAGCCCCAGCATTTT.

The table lists this clone with a count of one. The V and J genes are TRBV19 and TRBJ1-5, with D maybe TRBD1 (6 bases). This CDR3 is 12 amino acids long. V dropped 6 bases and J dropped 4 bases, with 7 bases sitting between them. Germline V CDR1 and CDR2: LNHDA, SQIVND (reference sequence). CDR3: CASRTGNQPQHF. The DNA of the CDR3 is TGTGCCAGTAGAACAGGGAATCAGCCCCAGCATTTT.